These 14 T cell receptor beta chains were sequenced from one sample in a study of OX40 agonist ivuxolimab in advanced cancers. Profiled with immunoSEQ multiplex PCR; TCRdb holds only in-frame clones, not every one. Among more than 60,000 clones listed, 81% were seen once. This specimen was CD4+ or CD8+ T cells sorted from blood, taken in a trial of the OX40 agonist ivuxolimab. Source of these receptors: an adult with an advanced solid tumor such as melanoma, head and neck, liver or kidney cancer.

V gene TRBV4-3 combines with J gene TRBJ1-2, with D possibly matching TRBD1 (5 bases). The germline V and J ends were trimmed by 0 bases and 8 bases, with 13 bases remaining between them. CDR1 is LGHNA and CDR2 is YSLEER in the germline V gene. The CDR3 covers 14 residues. This CDR3 is CASSQDSSGWGYTF. CDR3 in DNA: TGCGCCAGCAGCCAAGACTCTTCAGGGTGGGGCTACACCTTC.

The chain combines TRBV7-6 with TRBJ2-1; D uncertain. With 6 bases removed from V and 7 bases from J, the gap between germline ends came to 19 bases. The CDR3 totals 15 residues. Germline CDR1 and CDR2: SGHVS and FNYEAQ. The CDR3, as DNA: TGTGCCAGCAGTTCCGACTCCACGGGCCGAAATGAGCAGTTCTTC. Translation: CASSSDSTGRNEQFF.

This clone has a single count. This sequence joins TRBV19 and TRBJ2-7, with TRBD1 as a possible D gene (7 bases). This CDR3 contains 16 residues. Germline loops: CDR1 LNHDA, CDR2 SQIVND (reference sequence). The V and J ends lost 1 base and 1 base respectively, with 14 bases between them. The CDR3, as DNA: TGTGCCAGTAGTATAGCAGGGGGGACGGGGTCCTACGAGCAGTACTTC. Its translation is CASSIAGGTGSYEQYF. Complete variable domain (other parts from reference TRBV19 and TRBJ2-7): DGGITQSPKYLFRKEGQNVTLSCEQNLNHDAMYWYRQDPGQGLRLIYYSQIVNDFQKGDIAEGYSVSREKKESFPLTVTSAQKNPTAFYLCASSIAGGTGSYEQYFGPGTRLTVT.

This clone was seen a handful of times. The rearrangement joins TRBV19 to TRBJ1-6; D ambiguous. The CDR3 spans 16 residues. Germline V lookup: CDR1 LNHDA, CDR2 SQIVND (reference sequence). V was cut by 5 bases and J by 11 bases, with 22 bases left in between. In DNA, the CDR3 is TGTGCCAGTAGTGAAGGAATAGGCTCCCTCGGGGCACCCCTCCACTTT. Protein product: CASSEGIGSLGAPLHF.

This clone showed up many times. The gene calls are TRBV7-8 and TRBJ2-3; 11 bases agree with TRBD2. CDR1 and CDR2 (germline): SGHVS, FQNEAQ. J lost 4 bases, V lost 6 bases, and 6 bases had no gene match. This CDR3 spans 15 amino acids. For the CDR3, the DNA is TGTGCCAGCAGACCTACTAGCGGGAGTTCAGATACGCAGTATTTT. Translated, it gives CASRPTSGSSDTQYF. The complete variable domain, with remaining parts taken from reference TRBV7-8 and TRBJ2-3, reads GAGVSQSPRYKVAKRGQDVALRCDPISGHVSLFWYQQALGQGPEFLTYFQNEAQLDKSGLPSDRFFAERPEGSVSTLKIQRTQQEDSAVYLCASRPTSGSSDTQYFGPGTRLTVL.

This chain uses TRBV19 with TRBJ1-2, with 10 bases lining up with TRBD1. This CDR3 has 16 amino acids. V shed 7 bases, J shed 1 base, and the junction held 9 bases outside the gene matches. Per germline, CDR1 LNHDA and CDR2 SQIVND (reference sequence). CDR3 region: CASTPDRGRGNYGYTF. CDR3 bases: TGTGCCAGTACTCCTGACAGGGGGCGAGGTAACTATGGCTACACCTTC.

The chain combines TRBV29-1 with TRBJ2-5; TRBD1 matches at 9 bases. The V and J ends lost 4 bases and 9 bases, in that order; junction bases with no gene match: 12. CDR3 length: 14 amino acids. Germline V gives CDR1 SQVTM, CDR2 ANQGSEA. CDR3 amino acids: CSVGGTGPRVAQYF. The CDR3 nucleotides read TGCAGCGTTGGAGGGACAGGGCCACGCGTGGCCCAGTACTTC.

The chain recombines TRBV6-5 with TRBJ1-5; D remains ambiguous. Germline assignment: CDR1 MNHEY and CDR2 SVGAGI. The V end lost 6 bases, the J end lost 4 bases, and 10 bases lay between the germline ends. CDR3 length: 13 amino acids. The CDR3 region has the DNA TGTGCCAGCAGGCAGCAGAGAAATCAGCCCCAGCATTTT. Its translation: CASRQQRNQPQHF.

This clone occurred a few times. The V and J genes are TRBV13 and TRBJ1-2; D is perhaps TRBD1 (6 bases). The CDR3 totals 14 residues. Trimming took off 7 bases at V and 4 bases at J, with 16 bases between the two ends. CDR1 is PRHDT, CDR2 FYEKMQ, per germline (reference sequence). For the CDR3, the DNA is TGTGCCAGCACCTTGGGGGGCCAGACCTATGGCTACACCTTC. This translates into CASTLGGQTYGYTF.

The chain is built from TRBV5-4 and TRBJ1-6, with D unclear. CDR3 length: 15 residues. The V end was cut by 0 bases, the J end by 9 bases, with 13 bases between. Per germline, CDR1 SGHNT and CDR2 YYREEE (reference sequence). The CDR3 nucleotides read TGTGCCAGCAGCTTGGATCGGGAAGAAGGTTCACCCCTCCACTTT. This encodes CASSLDREEGSPLHF.

This clone was picked up one time. The chain links TRBV6-5 to TRBJ1-3; D is undetermined. This CDR3 comprises 15 residues. The germline V and J ends were trimmed by 5 bases and 0 bases, with 11 bases remaining between them. Germline lookup yields CDR1 MNHEY and CDR2 SVGAGI. The CDR3, as DNA: TGTGCCAGCAGTCCGTCGACGGGCTCTGGAAACACCATATATTTT. It translates to CASSPSTGSGNTIYF.

The V gene is TRBV29-1, the J gene TRBJ1-4; 10 positions agree with TRBD1. Germline assignment: CDR1 SQVTM and CDR2 ANQGSEA. The J segment lost 4 bases and the V segment lost 1 base, leaving 3 bases of the junction unmatched. This CDR3 has 15 residues. CDR3: CSVEGTGGGNEKLFF. CDR3 sequence (DNA): TGCAGCGTTGAAGGGACAGGGGGGGGTAATGAAAAACTGTTTTTT. Filled out from reference TRBV29-1 and TRBJ1-4, the complete variable domain reads SAVISQKPSRDICQRGTSLTIQCQVDSQVTMMFWYRQQPGQSLTLIATANQGSEATYESGFVIDKFPISRPNLTFSTLTVSNMSPEDSSIYLCSVEGTGGGNEKLFFGSGTQLSVL.

The chain links TRBV7-2 to TRBJ2-7; 8 bases align to TRBD1. The germline CDR1 and CDR2 sequences are SGHTA and FQGNSA. The CDR3 contains 14 residues. The junction had 3 bases not matched to a gene; V was cut back by 1 base and J by 4 bases. CDR3 loop: CASSLEDRVYEQYF. The CDR3 DNA sequence: TGTGCCAGCAGCTTAGAGGACAGGGTGTACGAGCAGTACTTC. Full variable domain (remainder filled in from reference TRBV7-2 and TRBJ2-7): GAGVSQSPSNKVTEKGKDVELRCDPISGHTALYWYRQSLGQGLEFLIYFQGNSAPDKSGLPSDRFSAERTGGSVSTLTIQRTQQEDSAVYLCASSLEDRVYEQYFGPGTRLTVT.

CDR3 region: CASSEAVVVGTDTQYF. The CDR3, as DNA: TGTGCCAGCAGTGAAGCGGTCGTTGTAGGCACAGATACGCAGTATTTT. The rearrangement links TRBV6-1 to TRBJ2-3; D call uncertain. CDR1 and CDR2 (germline): MNHNS, SASEGT. V was trimmed by 0 bases and J by 1 base, leaving 11 bases between them. The CDR3 consists of 16 residues.